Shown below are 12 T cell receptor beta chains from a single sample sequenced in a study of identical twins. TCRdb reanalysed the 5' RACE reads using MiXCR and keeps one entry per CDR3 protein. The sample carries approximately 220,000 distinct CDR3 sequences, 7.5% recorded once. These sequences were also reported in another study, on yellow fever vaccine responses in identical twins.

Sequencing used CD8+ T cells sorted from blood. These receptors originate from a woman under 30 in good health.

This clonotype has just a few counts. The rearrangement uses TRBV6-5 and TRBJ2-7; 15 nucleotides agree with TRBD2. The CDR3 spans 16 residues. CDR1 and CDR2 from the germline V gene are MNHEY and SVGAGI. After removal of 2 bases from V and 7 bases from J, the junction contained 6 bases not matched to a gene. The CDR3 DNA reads TGTGCCAGCAGTTACCATGGGACTAGCGGGAGGAGGGAGCAGTACTTC. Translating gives CASSYHGTSGRREQYF.

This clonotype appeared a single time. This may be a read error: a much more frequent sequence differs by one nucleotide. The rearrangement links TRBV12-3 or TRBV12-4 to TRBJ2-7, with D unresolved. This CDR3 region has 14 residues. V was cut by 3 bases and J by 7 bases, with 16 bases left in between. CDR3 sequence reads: CASSFSRRYGEQYF. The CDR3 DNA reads TGTGCCAGCAGTTTCTCGAGACGCTACGGGGAGCAGTACTTC.

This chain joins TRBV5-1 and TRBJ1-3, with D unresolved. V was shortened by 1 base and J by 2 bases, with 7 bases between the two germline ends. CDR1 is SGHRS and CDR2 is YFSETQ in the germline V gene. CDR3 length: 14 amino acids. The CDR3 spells CASSLKETGNTIYF. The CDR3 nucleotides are TGCGCCAGCAGCTTGAAGGAGACTGGAAACACCATATATTTT.

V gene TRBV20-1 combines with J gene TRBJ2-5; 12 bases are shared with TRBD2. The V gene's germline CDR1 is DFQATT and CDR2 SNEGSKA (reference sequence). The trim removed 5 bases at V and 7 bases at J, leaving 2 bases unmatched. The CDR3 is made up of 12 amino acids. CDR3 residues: CSAELAGGTQYF. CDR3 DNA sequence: TGCAGTGCTGAACTAGCGGGGGGGACCCAGTACTTC.

CDR3 DNA sequence: TGCGCCAGCAGCCAATGGACGGGAGGTGGGAAGACCCAGTACTTC. Amino acids: CASSQWTGGGKTQYF. The rearrangement joins TRBV4-1 to TRBJ2-5, with 7 nucleotides matching TRBD2. Germline lookup yields CDR1 MGHRA and CDR2 YSYEKL. Losses at the gene ends were 2 bases for V and 6 bases for J; bases not matched to a gene: 9. The CDR3 consists of 15 residues.

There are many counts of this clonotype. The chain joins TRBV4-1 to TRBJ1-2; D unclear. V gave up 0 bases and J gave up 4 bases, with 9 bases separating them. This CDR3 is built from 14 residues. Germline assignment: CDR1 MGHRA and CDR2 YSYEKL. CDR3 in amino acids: CASSQEGTSYGYTF. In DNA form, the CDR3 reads TGCGCCAGCAGCCAAGAGGGAACTTCCTATGGCTACACCTTC.

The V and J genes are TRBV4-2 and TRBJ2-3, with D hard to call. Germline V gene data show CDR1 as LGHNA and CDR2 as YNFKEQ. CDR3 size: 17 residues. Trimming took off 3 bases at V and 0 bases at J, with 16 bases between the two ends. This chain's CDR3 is CASSQDIGGESTDTQYF. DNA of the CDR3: TGTGCCAGCAGCCAGGATATCGGCGGAGAAAGCACAGATACGCAGTATTTT.

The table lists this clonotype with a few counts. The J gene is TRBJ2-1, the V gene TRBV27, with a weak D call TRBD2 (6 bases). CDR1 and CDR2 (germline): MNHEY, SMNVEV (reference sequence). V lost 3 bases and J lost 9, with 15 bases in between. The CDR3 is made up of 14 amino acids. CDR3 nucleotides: TGTGCCAGCAGTTTCGGCGGGAATGGCGCTGAGCAGTTCTTC. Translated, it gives CASSFGGNGAEQFF.

CDR3 DNA: TGTGCCAGCAGCTTAGGCGGACACACGAACACCGGGGAGCTGTTTTTT. Translated, it gives CASSLGGHTNTGELFF. The chain links TRBV13 to TRBJ2-2; tentatively, D is TRBD1 (5 bases). From germline, CDR1 is PRHDT and CDR2 FYEKMQ (reference sequence). V lost 0 bases and J 0 bases, leaving 8 bases between the germline ends. The CDR3 extends over 16 amino acids.

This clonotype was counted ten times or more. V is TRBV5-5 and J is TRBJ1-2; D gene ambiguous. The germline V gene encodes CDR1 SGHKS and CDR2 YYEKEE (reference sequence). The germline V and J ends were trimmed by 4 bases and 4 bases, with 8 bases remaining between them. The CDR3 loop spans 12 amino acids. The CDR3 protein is CASSVDGYGYTF. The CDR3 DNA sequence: TGTGCCAGCAGCGTAGACGGCTATGGCTACACCTTC.

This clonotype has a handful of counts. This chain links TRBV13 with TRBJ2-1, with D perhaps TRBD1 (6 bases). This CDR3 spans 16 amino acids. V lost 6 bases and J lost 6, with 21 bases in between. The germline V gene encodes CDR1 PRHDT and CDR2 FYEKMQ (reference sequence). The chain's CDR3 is CASSIISGAKVNEQFF. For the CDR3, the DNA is TGTGCCAGCAGTATAATCTCAGGGGCTAAAGTCAATGAGCAGTTCTTC.

The CDR3 protein is CASSLTPNLAGVGTDTQYF. For the CDR3, the DNA is TGTGCCAGCAGCTTAACCCCCAACTTAGCGGGAGTGGGCACAGATACGCAGTATTTT. This chain connects TRBV7-3 to TRBJ2-3; 9 bases agree with TRBD2. The CDR3 extends over 19 amino acids. J was trimmed by 1 base and V by 0 bases; bases with no gene match: 11. Germline V gene sequence: CDR1 SGHTA, CDR2 FQGTGA.